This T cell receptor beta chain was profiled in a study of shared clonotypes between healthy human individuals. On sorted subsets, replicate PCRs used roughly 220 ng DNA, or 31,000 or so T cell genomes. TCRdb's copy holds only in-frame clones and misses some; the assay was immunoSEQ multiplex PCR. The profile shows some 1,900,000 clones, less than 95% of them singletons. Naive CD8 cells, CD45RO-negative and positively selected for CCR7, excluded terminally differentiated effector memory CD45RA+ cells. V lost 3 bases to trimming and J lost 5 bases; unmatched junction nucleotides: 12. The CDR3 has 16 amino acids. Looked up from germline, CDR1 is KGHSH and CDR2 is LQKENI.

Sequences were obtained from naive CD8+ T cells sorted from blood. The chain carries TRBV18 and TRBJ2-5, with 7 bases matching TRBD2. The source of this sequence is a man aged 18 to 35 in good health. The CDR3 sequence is CASSPESGRARETQYF. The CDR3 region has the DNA TGTGCCAGCTCACCGGAGTCAGGGAGGGCGCGGGAGACCCAGTACTTC. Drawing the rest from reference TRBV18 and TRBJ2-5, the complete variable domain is NAGVMQNPRHLVRRRGQEARLRCSPMKGHSHVYWYRQLPEEGLKFMVYLQKENIIDESGMPKERFSAEFPKEGPSILRIQQVVRGDSAAYFCASSPESGRARETQYFGPGTRLLVL.